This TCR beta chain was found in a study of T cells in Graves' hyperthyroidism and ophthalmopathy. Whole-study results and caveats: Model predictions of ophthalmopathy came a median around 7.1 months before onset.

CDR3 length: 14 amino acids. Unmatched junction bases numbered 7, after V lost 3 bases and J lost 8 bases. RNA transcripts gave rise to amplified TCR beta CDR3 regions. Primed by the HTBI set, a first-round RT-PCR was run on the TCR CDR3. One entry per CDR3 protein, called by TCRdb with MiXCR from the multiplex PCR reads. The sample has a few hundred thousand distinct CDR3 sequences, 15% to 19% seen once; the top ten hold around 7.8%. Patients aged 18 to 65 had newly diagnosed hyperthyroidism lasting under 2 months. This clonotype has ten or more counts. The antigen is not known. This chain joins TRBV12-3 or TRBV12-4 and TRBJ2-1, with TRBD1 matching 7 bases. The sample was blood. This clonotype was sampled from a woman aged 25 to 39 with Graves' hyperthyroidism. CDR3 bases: TGTGCCAGCAGTTTCTCTGGACAGGTGGATGAGCAGTTCTTC. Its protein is CASSFSGQVDEQFF.